The next 12 T cell receptor beta chains were all read from a single sample in a study of monozygotic twins with inflammatory bowel disease. One entry per CDR3 protein, without DNA, is what TCRdb gives after re-calling the 5' RACE reads. The record lists around 450,000 distinct CDR3 sequences, of which the ten most abundant hold 2% to 2.5%. The sequencing input was blood. Every receptor here comes from a human donor with ulcerative colitis or Crohn's disease, or a healthy co-twin of an affected twin (not recorded which).

V usage is TRBV27 and J usage is TRBJ2-2; TCRdb lists TRBD2, though no DNA is available to test this call. This CDR3 contains 18 residues. Germline V CDR1 and CDR2: MNHEY, SMNVEV (reference sequence). CDR3 sequence reads: CASSLTRTSGRGTGELFF.

The chain employs TRBV5-1 and TRBJ2-7; TCRdb calls TRBD1, which cannot be checked without DNA. The CDR3 loop spans 14 amino acids. Germline-derived CDR1 and CDR2 are SGHRS and YFSETQ. The CDR3 loop reads CASSLERQGYEQYF.

The gene calls are TRBV6-5 and TRBJ2-2; the D call from TCRdb, TRBD2, cannot be confirmed without DNA. This CDR3 is 17 amino acids long. Germline V CDR1 and CDR2: MNHEY, SVGAGI. Here the CDR3 reads CASSRGAGLADTGELFF.

The chain has TRBV7-3 and TRBJ1-1; the TCRdb D gene call, TRBD1, has no DNA to confirm it. Germline values: CDR1 SGHTA, CDR2 FQGTGA. This CDR3 spans 16 amino acids. The CDR3 is CASSLRAGTQNTEAFF.

The chain carries TRBV6-1 and TRBJ2-7; no DNA is available, so the TRBD1 call from TCRdb remains unchecked. Germline V gene sequence: CDR1 MNHNS, CDR2 SASEGT. The CDR3 runs 17 residues. CDR3 residues: CASRRSSGTGGSYEQYF.

The V gene is TRBV10-3, the J gene TRBJ1-3; TCRdb's D call of TRBD1 is untestable without DNA. The CDR3 spans 15 residues. Germline CDR1 is ENHRY and CDR2 is SYGVKD. Here the CDR3 reads CAAGGPSFSGNTIYF.

The V gene is TRBV7-2, the J gene TRBJ1-2. The CDR3 loop spans 13 amino acids. CDR1 and CDR2 from the germline V gene are SGHTA and FQGNSA. CDR3 sequence: CASSLSMILGYTF.

The chain combines TRBV7-9 with TRBJ1-5; no DNA is available, so the TRBD1 call from TCRdb remains unchecked. This CDR3 comprises 17 residues. Germline CDR1 and CDR2: SEHNR and FQNEAQ (reference sequence). CDR3 sequence: CASSPDRGPNSNQPQHF. Full variable domain (rest looked up from reference TRBV7-9 and TRBJ1-5): DTGVSQNPRHKITKRGQNVTFRCDPISEHNRLYWYRQTLGQGPEFLTYFQNEAQLEKSRLLSDRFSAERPKGSFSTLEIQRTEQGDSAMYLCASSPDRGPNSNQPQHFGDGTRLSIL.

This chain links TRBV6-5 with TRBJ2-5; TCRdb's assignment of TRBD2 cannot be checked, as there is no DNA. The CDR3 runs to 14 residues. Germline CDR1 reads MNHEY; CDR2 reads SVGAGI. CDR3 amino acids: CASSYFSGRETQYF.

V is TRBV14 and J is TRBJ1-1. CDR1 is SGHDN, CDR2 FVKESK, per germline. The CDR3 loop spans 15 amino acids. The CDR3 sequence is CASSQDPLPLAEAFF.

V and J are TRBV5-1 and TRBJ2-3; lacking DNA, the TRBD2 call made by TCRdb goes unchecked. Germline assignment: CDR1 SGHRS and CDR2 YFSETQ. There are 15 residues in the CDR3. CDR3 protein: CASSLGLAFTDTQYF. Complete variable domain (other parts from reference TRBV5-1 and TRBJ2-3): KAGVTQTPRYLIKTRGQQVTLSCSPISGHRSVSWYQQTPGQGLQFLFEYFSETQRNKGNFPGRFSGRQFSNSRSEMNVSTLELGDSALYLCASSLGLAFTDTQYFGPGTRLTVL.

The chain is built from TRBV5-1 and TRBJ1-5. Germline V gives CDR1 SGHRS, CDR2 YFSETQ. There are 15 residues in the CDR3. The CDR3 loop reads CASSPWGDSNQPQHF.